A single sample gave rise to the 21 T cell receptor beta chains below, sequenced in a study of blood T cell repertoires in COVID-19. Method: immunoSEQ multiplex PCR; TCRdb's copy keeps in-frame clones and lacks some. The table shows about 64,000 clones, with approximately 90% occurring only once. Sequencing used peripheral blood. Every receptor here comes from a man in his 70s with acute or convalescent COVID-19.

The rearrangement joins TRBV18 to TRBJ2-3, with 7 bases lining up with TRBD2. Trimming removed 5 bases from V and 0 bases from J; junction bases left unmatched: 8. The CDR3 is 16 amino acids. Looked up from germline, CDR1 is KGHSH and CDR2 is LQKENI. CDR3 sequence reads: CASSLRASGSTDTQYF. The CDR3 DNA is TGTGCCAGCTCATTGAGGGCTAGCGGAAGCACAGATACGCAGTATTTT.

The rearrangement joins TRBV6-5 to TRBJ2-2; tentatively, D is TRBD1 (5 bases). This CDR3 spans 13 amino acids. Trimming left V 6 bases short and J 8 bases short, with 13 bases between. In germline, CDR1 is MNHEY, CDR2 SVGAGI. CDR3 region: CASRAGKGGELFF. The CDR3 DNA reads TGTGCCAGCAGGGCAGGGAAAGGGGGGGAGCTGTTTTTT.

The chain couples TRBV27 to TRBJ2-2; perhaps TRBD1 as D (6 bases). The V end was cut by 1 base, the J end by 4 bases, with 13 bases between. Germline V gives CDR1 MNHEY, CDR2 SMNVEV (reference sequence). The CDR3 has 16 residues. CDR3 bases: TGTGCCAGCAGTTTATATTTGGGACACCCCACCGGGGAGCTGTTTTTT. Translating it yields CASSLYLGHPTGELFF.

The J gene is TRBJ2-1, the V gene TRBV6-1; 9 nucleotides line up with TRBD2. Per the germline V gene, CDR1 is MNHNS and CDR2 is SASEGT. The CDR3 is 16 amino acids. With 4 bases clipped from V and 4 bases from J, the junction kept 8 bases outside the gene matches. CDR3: CASSVGSGGSYNEQFF. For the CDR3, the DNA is TGTGCCAGCAGTGTGGGTAGCGGGGGTTCTTACAATGAGCAGTTCTTC.

The CDR3 DNA reads as TGTGCCAGCAGTCCATATCCGGACAGGATCTACGAGCAGTACTTC. This codes for CASSPYPDRIYEQYF. This chain uses TRBV27 with TRBJ2-7; 7 positions agree with TRBD1. The trim removed 5 bases at V and 3 bases at J, leaving 10 bases unmatched. CDR3 size: 15 residues. Germline CDR1 MNHEY, CDR2 SMNVEV (reference sequence).

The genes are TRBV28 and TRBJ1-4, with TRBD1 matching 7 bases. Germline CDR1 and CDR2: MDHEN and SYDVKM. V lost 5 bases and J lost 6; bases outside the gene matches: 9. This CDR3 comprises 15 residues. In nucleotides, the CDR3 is TGTGCCAGCAGTCCCCTCACCGGGACAGATGAAAAACTGTTTTTT. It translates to CASSPLTGTDEKLFF.

For the CDR3, the DNA is TGTGCCAGCAGCCAAGAACTGCGGGGGGTCTCCTACGAGCAGTACTTC. Translation: CASSQELRGVSYEQYF. This chain joins TRBV4-2 and TRBJ2-7, with 8 bases fitting TRBD2. Germline-derived CDR1 and CDR2 are LGHNA and YNFKEQ. This CDR3 spans 16 amino acids. After removal of 0 bases from V and 0 bases from J, the junction contained 4 bases not matched to a gene.

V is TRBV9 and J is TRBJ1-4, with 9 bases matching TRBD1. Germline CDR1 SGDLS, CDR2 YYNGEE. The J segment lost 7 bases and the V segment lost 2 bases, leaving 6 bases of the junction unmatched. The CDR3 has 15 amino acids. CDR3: CASSVGTGGFEKLFF. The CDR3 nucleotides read TGTGCCAGCAGCGTCGGAACAGGGGGCTTTGAAAAACTGTTTTTT.

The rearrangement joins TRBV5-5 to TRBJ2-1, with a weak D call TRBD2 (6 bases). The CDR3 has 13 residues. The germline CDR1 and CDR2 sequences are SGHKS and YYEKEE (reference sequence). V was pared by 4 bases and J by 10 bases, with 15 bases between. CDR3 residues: CASSPQLAGEQFF. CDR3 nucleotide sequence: TGTGCCAGCAGCCCCCAACTAGCTGGCGAGCAGTTCTTC. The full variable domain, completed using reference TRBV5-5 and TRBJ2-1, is DAGVTQSPTHLIKTRGQQVTLRCSPISGHKSVSWYQQVLGQGPQFIFQYYEKEERGRGNFPDRFSARQFPNYSSELNVNALLLGDSALYLCASSPQLAGEQFFGPGTRLTVL.

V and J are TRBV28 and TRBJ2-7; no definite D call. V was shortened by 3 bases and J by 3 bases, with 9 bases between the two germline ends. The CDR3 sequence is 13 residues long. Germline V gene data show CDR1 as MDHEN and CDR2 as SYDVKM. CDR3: CASSLNNYYEQYF. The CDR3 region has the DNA TGTGCCAGCAGTTTGAACAACTACTACGAGCAGTACTTC.

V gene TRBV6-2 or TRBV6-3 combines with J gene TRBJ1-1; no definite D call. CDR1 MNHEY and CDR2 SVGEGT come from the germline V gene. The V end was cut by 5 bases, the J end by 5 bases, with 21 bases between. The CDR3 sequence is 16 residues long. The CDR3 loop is CASSRRPLPGGTEAFF. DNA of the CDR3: TGTGCCAGCAGTCGACGACCCCTACCGGGAGGGACTGAAGCTTTCTTT.

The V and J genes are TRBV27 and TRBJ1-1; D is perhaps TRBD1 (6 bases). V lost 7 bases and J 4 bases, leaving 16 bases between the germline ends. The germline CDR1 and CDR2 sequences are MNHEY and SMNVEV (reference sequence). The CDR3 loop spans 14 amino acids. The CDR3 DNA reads TGTGCCAGCACCGAGACAGGAATCAGCACTGAAGCTTTCTTT. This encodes CASTETGISTEAFF.

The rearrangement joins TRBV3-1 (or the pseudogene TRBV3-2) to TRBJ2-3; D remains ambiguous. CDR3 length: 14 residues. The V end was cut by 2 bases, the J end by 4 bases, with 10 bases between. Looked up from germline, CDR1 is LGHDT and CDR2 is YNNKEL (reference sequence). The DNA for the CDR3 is TGTGCCAGCAGCCAACGGCCCCAGGCAGATACGCAGTATTTT. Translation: CASSQRPQADTQYF.

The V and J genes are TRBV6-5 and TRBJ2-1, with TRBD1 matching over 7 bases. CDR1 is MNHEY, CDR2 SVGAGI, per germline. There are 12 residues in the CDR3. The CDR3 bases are TGTGCTGCCCGAGGGGGCTCGGTACGTCAGTTCTTC. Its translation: CAARGGSVRQFF.

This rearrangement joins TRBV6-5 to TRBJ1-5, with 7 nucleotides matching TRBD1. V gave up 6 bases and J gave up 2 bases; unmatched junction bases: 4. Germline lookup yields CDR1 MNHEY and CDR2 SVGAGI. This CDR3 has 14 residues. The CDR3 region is CASSGTGGNQPQHF. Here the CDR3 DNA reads TGTGCCAGCAGCGGAACAGGGGGCAATCAGCCCCAGCATTTT.

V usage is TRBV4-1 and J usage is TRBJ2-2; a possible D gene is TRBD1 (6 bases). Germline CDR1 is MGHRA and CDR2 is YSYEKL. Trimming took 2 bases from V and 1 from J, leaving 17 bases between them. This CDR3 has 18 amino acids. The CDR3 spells CASSQTITGSRNTGELFF. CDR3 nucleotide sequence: TGCGCCAGCAGCCAAACCATCACAGGGTCCCGGAACACCGGGGAGCTGTTTTTT.

In nucleotides, the CDR3 is TGTGCCAGCAGTTCCTACAGGGGTCGCAATCAGCCCCAGCATTTT. Translation gives CASSSYRGRNQPQHF. The chain combines TRBV27 with TRBJ1-5, with 7 bases identical to TRBD1. V lost 4 bases, J lost 2 bases, and 5 bases stayed unmatched. This CDR3 spans 15 amino acids. CDR1 is MNHEY and CDR2 is SMNVEV in the germline V gene (reference sequence).

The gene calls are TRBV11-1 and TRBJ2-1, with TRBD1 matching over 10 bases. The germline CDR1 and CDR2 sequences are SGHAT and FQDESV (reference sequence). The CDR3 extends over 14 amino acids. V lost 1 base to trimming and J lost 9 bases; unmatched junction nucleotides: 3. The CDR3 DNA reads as TGTGCCAGCAGCTTAGGACAGGGGGCCGGTGAGCAGTTCTTC. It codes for CASSLGQGAGEQFF. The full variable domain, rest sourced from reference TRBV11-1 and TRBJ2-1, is EAEVAQSPRYKITEKSQAVAFWCDPISGHATLYWYRQILGQGPELLVQFQDESVVDDSQLPKDRFSAERLKGVDSTLKIQPAELGDSAMYLCASSLGQGAGEQFFGPGTRLTVL.

The CDR3: CASKLGSGTEAFF. For the CDR3, the DNA is TGTGCCAGTAAGCTAGGGTCGGGAACTGAAGCTTTCTTT. The chain couples TRBV19 to TRBJ1-1; D remains ambiguous. The CDR3 loop spans 13 amino acids. Trimming left V 7 bases short and J 5 bases short, with 14 bases between. Germline V gene sequence: CDR1 LNHDA, CDR2 SQIVND (reference sequence).

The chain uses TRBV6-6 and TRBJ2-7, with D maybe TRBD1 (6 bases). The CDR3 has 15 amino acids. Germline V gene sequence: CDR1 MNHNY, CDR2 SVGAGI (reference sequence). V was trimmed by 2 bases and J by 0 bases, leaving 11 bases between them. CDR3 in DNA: TGTGCCAGCAGTTACGGACAGCTGAGCTCCTACGAGCAGTACTTC. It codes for CASSYGQLSSYEQYF.

The CDR3 region is CASSPRPGHSTDTQYF. The DNA for the CDR3 is TGTGCCAGCAGTCCCCGGCCAGGGCATAGCACAGATACGCAGTATTTT. This chain links TRBV27 with TRBJ2-3; D perhaps matches TRBD1 (5 bases). Trimming took 5 bases from V and 0 from J, leaving 15 bases between them. The length of the CDR3 is 16 residues. Germline V gene sequence: CDR1 MNHEY, CDR2 SMNVEV (reference sequence).